The source of this T cell receptor (beta chain) is a study of T-cell memory formation after mild COVID-19. TCRdb processed the 5' RACE reads anew with MiXCR; each CDR3 protein has one entry. The sample has more than 400,000 distinct CDR3 sequences; roughly 18% are singletons. Study-wide results and caveats: Whether day 37 second-wave clones are SARS-CoV-2-specific was not confirmed. Clones which contracted sat mainly in CM and EM if CD4+, and in EMRA if CD8+.

This clonotype has a handful of counts. Its target is unknown. The CDR3 is made up of 15 amino acids. Germline-derived CDR1 and CDR2 are SGHTA and FQGTGA. J lost 1 base, V lost 5 bases, and 4 bases had no gene match. The specimen sequenced was PBMCs or a T cell subset sorted from them (not recorded which). The chain recombines TRBV7-3 with TRBJ2-2; 7 nucleotides match TRBD1. This TCR was recovered from an adult woman who had mild COVID-19 (a few samples of this study predate the infection). Cell type and time point are not known. The CDR3 nucleotides read TGTGCCAGCAGCGTCGACAGGGAGAACACCGGGGAGCTGTTTTTT. Translating it yields CASSVDRENTGELFF.